This T cell receptor (beta chain) was obtained from a study of T cells after posttransplantation cyclophosphamide. Study results and caveats: Later blood repertoires were often dominated by clones from the donor CD8+ memory compartment. TRB overlap between skin or GI tissue T cells and blood was limited. Recipient CMV seropositivity and CMV reactivation strongly tracked TRB clonality.

Comments on this clone: The antigen is not known.

Here immunoSEQ multiplex PCR was the method, and the copy in TCRdb shows in-frame clones only, minus some. The sample contains approximately 30,000 clones, about 87% of which appear only once. Sequenced sample: PBMCs. This TCR was recovered from a woman aged 40 to 55 with a blood cancer, CMV-positive, and with a related stem cell donor.

In DNA form, the CDR3 reads TGTGCCAGAAGCTTACTAGAAGAGACCCAGTACTTC. Translated, it gives CARSLLEETQYF. The rearrangement uses TRBV5-3 and TRBJ2-5; D perhaps matches TRBD2 (5 bases). TRBV5-3 is classed as an ORF, of uncertain function. The CDR3 length is 12 residues. V gave up 2 bases and J gave up 3 bases, with 5 bases separating them.